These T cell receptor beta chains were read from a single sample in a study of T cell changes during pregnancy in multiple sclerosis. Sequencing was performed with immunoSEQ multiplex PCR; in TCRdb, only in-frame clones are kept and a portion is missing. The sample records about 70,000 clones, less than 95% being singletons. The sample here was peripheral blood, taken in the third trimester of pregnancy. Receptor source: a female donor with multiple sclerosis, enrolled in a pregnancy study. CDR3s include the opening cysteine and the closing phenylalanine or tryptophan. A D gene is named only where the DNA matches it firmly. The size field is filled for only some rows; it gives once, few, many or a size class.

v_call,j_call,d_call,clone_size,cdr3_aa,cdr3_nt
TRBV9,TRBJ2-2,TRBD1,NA,CASTGQGNTGELFF,TGTGCCAGCACGGGACAGGGGAACACCGGGGAGCTGTTTTTT
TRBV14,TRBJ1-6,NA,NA,CASSLTGLSPLHF,TGTGCCAGCAGCCTTACAGGTCTGTCACCCCTCCACTTT
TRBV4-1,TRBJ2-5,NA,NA,CASSQDGLQIEETQYF,TGCGCCAGCAGCCAAGATGGTTTACAGATAGAAGAGACCCAGTACTTC
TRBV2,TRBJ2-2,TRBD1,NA,CASRREGADTGELFF,TGTGCCAGCCGGAGAGAGGGGGCGGACACCGGGGAGCTGTTTTTT
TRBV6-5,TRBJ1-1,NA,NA,CASSTKSAEAFF,TGTGCCAGCAGTACAAAGAGCGCTGAAGCTTTCTTT
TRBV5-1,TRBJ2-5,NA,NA,CASRRGSETQYF,TGCGCCAGCAGGAGGGGGAGCGAGACCCAGTACTTC
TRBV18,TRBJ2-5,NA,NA,CASSPLPTQEQETQYF,TGTGCCAGCTCACCACTGCCCACCCAAGAGCAAGAGACCCAGTACTTC
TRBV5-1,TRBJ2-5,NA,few,CASSSGTLRETQYF,TGCGCCAGCAGCTCCGGGACATTACGAGAGACCCAGTACTTC
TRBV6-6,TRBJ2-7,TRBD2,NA,CASSSGTIAYEQYF,TGTGCCAGCAGTTCCGGGACTATCGCCTACGAGCAGTACTTC
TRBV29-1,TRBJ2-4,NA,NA,CSVVATLIAKNIQYF,TGCAGCGTTGTTGCGACACTGATAGCCAAAAACATTCAGTACTTC
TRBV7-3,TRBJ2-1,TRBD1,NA,CASSPPGQGDNEQFF,TGTGCCAGCAGCCCTCCTGGACAGGGCGACAATGAGCAGTTCTTC
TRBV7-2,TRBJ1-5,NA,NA,CASSPRGNQPQHF,TGTGCCAGCAGCCCCCGCGGTAATCAGCCCCAGCATTTT
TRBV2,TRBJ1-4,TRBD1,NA,CASSEWRQGSDEKLFF,TGTGCCAGCAGTGAATGGCGACAGGGTTCGGATGAAAAACTGTTTTTT
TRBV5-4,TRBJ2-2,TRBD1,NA,CASSRPGQGANTGELFF,TGTGCCAGCAGCCGACCGGGACAGGGGGCCAACACCGGGGAGCTGTTTTTT
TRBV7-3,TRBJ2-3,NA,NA,CASSLGARDTQYF,TGTGCCAGCAGCTTAGGGGCACGAGATACGCAGTATTTT
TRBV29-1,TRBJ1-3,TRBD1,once,CSVDGTDGSGNTIYF,TGCAGCGTTGATGGGACAGATGGCTCTGGAAACACCATATATTTT
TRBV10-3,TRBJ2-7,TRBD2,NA,CAIGGAYEQYF,TGTGCCATCGGGGGGGCCTACGAGCAGTACTTC
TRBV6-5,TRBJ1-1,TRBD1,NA,CASTDRGNTEAFF,TGTGCCAGCACGGACAGGGGGAACACTGAAGCTTTCTTT
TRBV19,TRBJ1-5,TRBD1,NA,CASSIARGGYNQPQHF,TGTGCCAGTAGTATAGCGAGAGGGGGCTACAATCAGCCCCAGCATTTT
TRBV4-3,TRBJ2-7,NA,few,CASSQDYGLGRGQPYEQYF,TGCGCCAGCAGCCAAGATTACGGTCTGGGGCGGGGGCAACCCTACGAGCAGTACTTC
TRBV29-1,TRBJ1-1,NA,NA,CSVGEDTEAFF,TGCAGCGTTGGGGAGGACACTGAAGCTTTCTTT
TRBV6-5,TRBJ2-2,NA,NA,CASSLSSWGTGELFF,TGTGCCAGCAGCCTCTCGAGTTGGGGGACTGGGGAGCTGTTTTTT
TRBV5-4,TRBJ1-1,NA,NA,CASSLVSQGFEAFF,TGTGCCAGCAGCTTGGTCTCACAGGGTTTTGAAGCTTTCTTT
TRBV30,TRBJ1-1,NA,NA,CAWSRQINTEAFF,TGTGCCTGGAGCCGACAGATAAACACTGAAGCTTTCTTT
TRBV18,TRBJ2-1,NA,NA,CASSPLPAGSYNEQFF,TGTGCCAGCTCACCATTGCCGGCGGGCTCCTACAATGAGCAGTTCTTC
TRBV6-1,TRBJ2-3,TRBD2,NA,CASSEALIAGGSDTQYF,TGTGCCAGCAGTGAAGCGTTGATAGCGGGGGGTTCAGATACGCAGTATTTT
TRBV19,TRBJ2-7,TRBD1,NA,CASIPDRGAYEQYF,TGTGCCAGTATTCCGGACAGGGGGGCCTACGAGCAGTACTTC
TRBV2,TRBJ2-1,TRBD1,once,CASSLTGMEPYNEQFF,TGTGCCAGCTCGCTGACAGGGATGGAACCCTACAATGAGCAGTTCTTC
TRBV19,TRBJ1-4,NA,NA,CASSVTHGKLFF,TGTGCCAGTAGTGTAACCCACGGGAAACTGTTTTTT
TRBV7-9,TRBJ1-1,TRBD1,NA,CASSPGQGAFF,TGTGCCAGCAGCCCGGGACAGGGAGCTTTCTTT
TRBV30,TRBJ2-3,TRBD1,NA,CAWTGGGADTQYF,TGTGCCTGGACAGGGGGTGGGGCAGATACGCAGTATTTT
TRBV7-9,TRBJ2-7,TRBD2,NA,CASSFAGGRYEQYF,TGTGCCAGCAGCTTTGCGGGGGGGCGCTACGAGCAGTACTTC
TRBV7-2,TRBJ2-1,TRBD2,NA,CASSLRGTSGYEQFF,TGTGCCAGCAGCTTACGTGGGACTAGCGGGTATGAGCAGTTCTTC
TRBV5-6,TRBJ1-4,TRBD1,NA,CASSFRDSNEKLFF,TGTGCCAGCAGCTTTCGGGACAGCAATGAAAAACTGTTTTTT
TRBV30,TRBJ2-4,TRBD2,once,CAWGAGAGIQYF,TGTGCCTGGGGAGCGGGGGCGGGCATTCAGTACTTC
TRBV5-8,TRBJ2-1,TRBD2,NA,CASTPGGGGRNEQFF,TGTGCCAGCACTCCGGGAGGCGGGGGGCGTAATGAGCAGTTCTTC
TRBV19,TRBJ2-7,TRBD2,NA,CASSIVAGGSYEQYF,TGTGCCAGTAGTATAGTCGCGGGAGGGTCCTACGAGCAGTACTTC
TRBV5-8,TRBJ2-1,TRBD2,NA,CASSSTSGGSNEQFF,TGTGCCAGCAGCTCGACTAGCGGGGGGAGCAATGAGCAGTTCTTC
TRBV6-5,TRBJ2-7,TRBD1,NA,CASSYGTGWNYEQYF,TGTGCCAGCAGTTACGGGACAGGATGGAACTACGAGCAGTACTTC
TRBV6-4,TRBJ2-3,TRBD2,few,CASSEGGGPTDTQYF,TGTGCCAGCAGTGAGGGCGGGGGGCCCACAGATACGCAGTATTTT
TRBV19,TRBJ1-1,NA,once,CASSIGVRVRTEAFF,TGTGCCAGTAGTATTGGGGTCAGGGTGAGAACTGAAGCTTTCTTT
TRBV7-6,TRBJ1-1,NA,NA,CASSLGRRRGIRNTEAFF,TGTGCCAGCAGCTTAGGAAGGCGGAGGGGCATTCGAAACACTGAAGCTTTCTTT
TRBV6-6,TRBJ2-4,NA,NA,CASSYDSFGDIQYF,TGTGCCAGCAGTTATGACAGCTTTGGGGACATTCAGTACTTC
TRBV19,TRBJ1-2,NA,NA,CASSASGGYVYGYTF,TGTGCCAGTAGTGCCTCCGGGGGTTACGTCTATGGCTACACCTTC
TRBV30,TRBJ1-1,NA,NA,CAWSGSPRGEAFF,TGTGCCTGGAGTGGGAGTCCCCGAGGGGAAGCTTTCTTT
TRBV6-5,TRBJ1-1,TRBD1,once,CASSQGTGGTEAFF,TGTGCCAGCAGCCAAGGGACAGGGGGCACTGAAGCTTTCTTT
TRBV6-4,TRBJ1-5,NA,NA,CARLLDSPLSNQPQHF,TGTGCCAGGTTGCTGGACAGTCCGCTTAGCAATCAGCCCCAGCATTTT
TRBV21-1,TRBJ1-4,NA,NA,CASSKTVPQVCEKLFF,TGTGCCAGCAGCAAAACGGTCCCACAGGTGTGCGAAAAACTGTTTTTT
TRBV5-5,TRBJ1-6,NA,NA,CASSSTKQGSSWSPLHF,TGTGCCAGCAGCTCAACCAAACAGGGCTCCTCGTGGTCACCCCTCCACTTT
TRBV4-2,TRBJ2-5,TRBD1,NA,CASSVRDRDQETQYF,TGTGCCAGCAGCGTCCGGGACAGGGACCAAGAGACCCAGTACTTC
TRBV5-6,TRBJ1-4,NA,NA,CASSHWGGPNEKLFF,TGTGCCAGCAGCCATTGGGGGGGACCTAATGAAAAACTGTTTTTT
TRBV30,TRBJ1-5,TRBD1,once,CAWSSTGVGYQPQHF,TGTGCCTGGAGTTCGACAGGGGTAGGGTATCAGCCCCAGCATTTT